This TCR beta chain originates from a study of cytomegalovirus exposure and HLA in healthy donors. Using immunoSEQ multiplex PCR, the repertoire was profiled, and TCRdb retains in-frame clones only, with some absent. The repertoire holds approximately 160,000 clones, with about 90% as singletons. The CDR3 loop spans 17 amino acids. Germline assignment: CDR1 SGDLS and CDR2 YYNGEE. The V segment lost 3 bases and the J segment 3 bases; nucleotides outside the gene matches: 10. This receptor was identified in a woman younger than 30 in good health and CMV-seropositive. Sequences were obtained from PBMCs. The J gene is TRBJ2-5, the V gene TRBV9; 11 nucleotides agree with TRBD2. This chain's CDR3 is CASSETTSGILKETQYF. CDR3 nucleotide sequence: TGTGCCAGCAGCGAAACGACTAGCGGGATTTTGAAAGAGACCCAGTACTTC. Looking up the rest from reference TRBV9 and TRBJ2-5 gives the full variable domain: DSGVTQTPKHLITATGQRVTLRCSPRSGDLSVYWYQQSLDQGLQFLIQYYNGEERAKGNILERFSAQQFPDLHSELNLSSLELGDSALYFCASSETTSGILKETQYFGPGTRLLVL.